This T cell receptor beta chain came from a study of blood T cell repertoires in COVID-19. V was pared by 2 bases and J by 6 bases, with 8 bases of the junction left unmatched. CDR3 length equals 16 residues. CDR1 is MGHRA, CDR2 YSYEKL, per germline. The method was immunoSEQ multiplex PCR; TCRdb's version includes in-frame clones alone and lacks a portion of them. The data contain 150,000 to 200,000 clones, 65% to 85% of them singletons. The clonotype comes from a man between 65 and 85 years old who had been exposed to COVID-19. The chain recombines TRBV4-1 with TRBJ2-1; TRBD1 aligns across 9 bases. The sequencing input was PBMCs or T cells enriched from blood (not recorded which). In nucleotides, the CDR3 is TGCGCCAGCAGCCAACACCGGGACAGGGTCCTCAATGAGCAGTTCTTC. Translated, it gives CASSQHRDRVLNEQFF.